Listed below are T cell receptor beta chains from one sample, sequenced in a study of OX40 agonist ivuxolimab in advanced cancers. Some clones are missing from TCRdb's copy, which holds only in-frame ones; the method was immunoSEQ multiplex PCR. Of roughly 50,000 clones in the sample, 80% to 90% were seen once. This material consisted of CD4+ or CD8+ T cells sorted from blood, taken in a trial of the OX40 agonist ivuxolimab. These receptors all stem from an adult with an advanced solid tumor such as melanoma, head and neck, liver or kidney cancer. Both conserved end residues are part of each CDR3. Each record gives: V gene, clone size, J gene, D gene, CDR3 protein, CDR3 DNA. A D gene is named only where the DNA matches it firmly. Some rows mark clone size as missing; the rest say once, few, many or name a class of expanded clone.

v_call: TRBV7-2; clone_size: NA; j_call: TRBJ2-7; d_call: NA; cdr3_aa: CASSRSPGSPYEQYF; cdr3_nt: TGTGCCAGCAGTCGCTCCCCGGGGAGCCCCTACGAGCAGTACTTC
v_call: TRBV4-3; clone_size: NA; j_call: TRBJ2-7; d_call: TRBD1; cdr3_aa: CASSQRTGYYEQYF; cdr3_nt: TGCGCCAGCAGCCAACGGACAGGGTACTACGAGCAGTACTTC
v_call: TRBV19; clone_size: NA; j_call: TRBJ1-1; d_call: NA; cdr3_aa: CASNLGMNTEAFF; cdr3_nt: TGTGCCAGTAATTTAGGTATGAACACTGAAGCTTTCTTT
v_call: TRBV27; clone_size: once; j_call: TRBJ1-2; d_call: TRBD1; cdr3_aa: CASSLRTGFGGYTF; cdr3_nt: TGTGCCAGCAGTCTGAGGACAGGCTTCGGGGGCTACACCTTC
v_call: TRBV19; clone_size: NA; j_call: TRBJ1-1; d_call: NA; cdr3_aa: CASSMGRTLNTEAFF; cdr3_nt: TGTGCCAGTAGTATGGGCAGGACTCTGAACACTGAAGCTTTCTTT
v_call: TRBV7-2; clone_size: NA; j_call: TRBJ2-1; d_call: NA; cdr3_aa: CASSLVRGDLSYNEQFF; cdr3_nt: TGTGCCAGCAGCTTAGTCCGTGGGGACCTCTCCTACAATGAGCAGTTCTTC
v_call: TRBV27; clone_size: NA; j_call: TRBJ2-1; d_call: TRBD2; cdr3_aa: CASSLSAGGPGEQFF; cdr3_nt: TGTGCCAGCAGTTTATCTGCGGGAGGGCCTGGTGAGCAGTTCTTC
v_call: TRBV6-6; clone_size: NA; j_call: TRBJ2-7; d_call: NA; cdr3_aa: CASNLHRTYYEQYF; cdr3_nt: TGTGCCAGCAATTTACACAGAACCTACTACGAGCAGTACTTC
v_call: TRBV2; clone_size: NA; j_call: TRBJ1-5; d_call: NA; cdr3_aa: CASSGRGWGGGRNQPQHF; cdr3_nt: TGTGCCAGCAGTGGTCGGGGGTGGGGCGGGGGGCGCAATCAGCCCCAGCATTTT
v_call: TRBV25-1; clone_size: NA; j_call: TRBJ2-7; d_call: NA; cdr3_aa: CASSPPGPSYEQYF; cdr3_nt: TGTGCCAGCAGCCCCCCGGGACCCTCCTACGAGCAGTACTTC
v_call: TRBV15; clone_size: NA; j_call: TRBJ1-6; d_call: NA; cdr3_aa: CATSRDQDGWSPLHF; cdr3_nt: TGTGCCACCAGCAGAGATCAGGACGGTTGGTCACCCCTCCACTTT
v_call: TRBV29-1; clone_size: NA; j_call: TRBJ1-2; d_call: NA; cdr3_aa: CSVGGETYGYTF; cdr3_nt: TGCAGCGTCGGAGGGGAGACCTATGGCTACACCTTC
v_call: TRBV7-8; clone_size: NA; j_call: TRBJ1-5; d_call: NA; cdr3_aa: CASSLFRVSNQPQHF; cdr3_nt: TGTGCCAGCAGCTTATTCCGGGTTAGCAATCAGCCCCAGCATTTT
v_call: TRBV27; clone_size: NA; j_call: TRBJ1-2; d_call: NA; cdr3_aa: CASSLGGSRGYTF; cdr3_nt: TGTGCCAGCAGCTTGGGGGGGTCCCGGGGCTACACCTTC
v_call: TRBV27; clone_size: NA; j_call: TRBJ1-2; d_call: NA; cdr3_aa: CASSLSGRNYGYTF; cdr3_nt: TGTGCCAGCAGTTTGTCGGGACGTAACTATGGCTACACCTTC
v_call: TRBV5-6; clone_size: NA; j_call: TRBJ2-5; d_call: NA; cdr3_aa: CASSLAELETQYF; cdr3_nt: TGTGCCAGCAGCTTGGCAGAGCTGGAGACCCAGTACTTC
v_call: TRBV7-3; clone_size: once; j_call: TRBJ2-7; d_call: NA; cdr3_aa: CASSLNGGYSYEQYF; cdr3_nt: TGTGCCAGCAGCTTAAACGGCGGATACTCCTACGAGCAGTACTTC
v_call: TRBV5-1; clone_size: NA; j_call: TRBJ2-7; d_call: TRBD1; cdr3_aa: CASSPGTGSYEQYF; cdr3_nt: TGCGCCAGCAGCCCCGGGACAGGGTCCTACGAGCAGTACTTC
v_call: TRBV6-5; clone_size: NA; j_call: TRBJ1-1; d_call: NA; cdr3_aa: CASSYTSGGTEAFF; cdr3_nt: TGTGCCAGCAGTTATACTTCCGGGGGCACTGAAGCTTTCTTT
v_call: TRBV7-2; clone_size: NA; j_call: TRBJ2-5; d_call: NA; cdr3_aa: CAGSLDGLWDQETQYF; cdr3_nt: TGTGCCGGCAGCTTAGACGGATTATGGGACCAAGAGACCCAGTACTTC
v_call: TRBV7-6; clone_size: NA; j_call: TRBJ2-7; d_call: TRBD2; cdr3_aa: CASSPRGGTSGRRAYEQYF; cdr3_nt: TGTGCCAGCAGCCCTAGGGGAGGGACTAGCGGGAGAAGGGCCTACGAGCAGTACTTC
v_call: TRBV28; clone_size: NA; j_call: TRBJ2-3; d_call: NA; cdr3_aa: CASSLVADTDTQYF; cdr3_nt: TGTGCCAGCAGTTTGGTGGCGGACACAGATACGCAGTATTTT
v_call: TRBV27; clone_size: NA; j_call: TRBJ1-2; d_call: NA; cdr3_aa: CASSLWGRRAAGYTF; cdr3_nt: TGTGCCAGCAGTTTATGGGGCAGGCGGGCGGCGGGCTACACCTTC
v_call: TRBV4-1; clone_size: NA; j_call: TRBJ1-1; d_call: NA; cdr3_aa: CASSQVRGENTEAFF; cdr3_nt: TGCGCCAGCAGCCAAGTAAGGGGGGAGAACACTGAAGCTTTCTTT
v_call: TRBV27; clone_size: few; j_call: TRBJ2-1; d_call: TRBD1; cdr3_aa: CASSLSTGENEQFF; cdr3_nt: TGTGCCAGCAGTTTATCGACAGGGGAGAATGAGCAGTTCTTC
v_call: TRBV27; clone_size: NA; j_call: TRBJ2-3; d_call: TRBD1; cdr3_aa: CASTGTGSIDTQYF; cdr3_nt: TGTGCCAGCACCGGGACAGGGTCGATAGATACGCAGTATTTT
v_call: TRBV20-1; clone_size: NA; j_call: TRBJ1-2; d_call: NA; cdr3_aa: CSHDRTYGYTF; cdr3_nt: TGCAGTCATGACAGGACCTATGGCTACACCTTC